This record looks at one T cell receptor (beta chain) sequence and its context. Method: immunoSEQ multiplex PCR; TCRdb's copy keeps in-frame clones and lacks some. The sample lists around 70,000 clones, about 83% occurring once. This sample was included in a study of control samples from healthy donors and cancer patients. V lost 1 base to trimming and J lost 6 bases, with 10 bases between them. Germline V gene lookup returns CDR1 LGHDT and CDR2 YNNKEL (reference sequence). The CDR3 is 15 residues long. Source material: blood. This chain joins TRBV3-1 (or the pseudogene TRBV3-2) and TRBJ1-6; the D is unclear. The sequence came from a man in his fifties or sixties in good health. CDR3 coding DNA: TGTGCCAGCAGCCAAGGCCTCAACAGTAATTCACCCCTCCACTTT. This codes for CASSQGLNSNSPLHF.